This T cell receptor (beta chain) was identified during a study of Graves' ophthalmopathy and Graves' hyperthyroidism. Findings and limits, study-wide: Stable hyperthyroidism and ophthalmopathy were told apart by a 13-signature model, which achieved about 88% sensitivity and nearly 84% specificity.

This clonotype was seen ten or more times. Its specificity is not known. Trimming stripped 4 bases from V and 4 bases from J, with 11 bases between. CDR3 length: 12 amino acids. CDR1 is DFQATT and CDR2 is SNEGSKA in the germline V gene (reference sequence). Investigators amplified TCR beta CDR3 regions from RNA transcripts. Second-round multiplex PCR followed a first-round RT-PCR using HTBI primers. MiXCR, run by TCRdb on the multiplex PCR reads, gives a single entry per CDR3 protein. The repertoire holds 400,000 to 450,000 distinct CDR3 sequences, with roughly 20% as singletons. The sequencing sample was made of peripheral blood. This rearrangement joins TRBV20-1 to TRBJ2-7; the D is unclear. This sequence was found in a woman under 30 with stable Graves' hyperthyroidism. This CDR3 is CSANPSAYEQYF. CDR3 bases: TGCAGTGCTAACCCCAGTGCTTACGAGCAGTACTTC.